The 20 T cell receptor beta chains below come from one sample, sequenced in a study of blood T cell repertoires in COVID-19. Produced via immunoSEQ multiplex PCR; TCRdb's table is partial and in-frame only. The sample contains some 100,000 clones, 80% to 90% of which appear only once. Sequenced material: PBMCs or T cells enriched from blood (not recorded which). Source of these receptors: a woman in her fifties or sixties who had recovered from COVID-19.

The V and J genes are TRBV6-1 and TRBJ2-5; 9 bases fit TRBD1. The CDR3 loop spans 15 amino acids. J was trimmed by 5 bases and V by 1 base; bases with no gene match: 5. Germline V gives CDR1 MNHNS, CDR2 SASEGT. The CDR3 DNA reads TGTGCCAGCAGTGAAGGGGGACAGGGTGGGGAGACCCAGTACTTC. Residues: CASSEGGQGGETQYF.

The chain is built from TRBV19 and TRBJ1-1; TRBD1 might be the D (5 bases). Germline loops: CDR1 LNHDA, CDR2 SQIVND (reference sequence). With 0 bases removed from V and 4 bases from J, the gap between germline ends came to 6 bases. The CDR3 contains 13 residues. The CDR3: CASSIEGATEAFF. CDR3 nucleotides: TGTGCCAGTAGTATAGAAGGGGCCACTGAAGCTTTCTTT.

This clone is judged medium-sized. The chain employs TRBV6-4 and TRBJ2-2; tentative D call: TRBD2 (5 bases). CDR1 is MRHNA and CDR2 is SNTAGT in the germline V gene. This CDR3 region has 15 residues. V lost 0 bases to trimming and J lost 4 bases, with 9 bases between them. CDR3 sequence reads: CASSDSQTSTGELFF. The CDR3 nucleotides read TGTGCCAGCAGTGACTCTCAAACTAGCACCGGGGAGCTGTTTTTT.

Regarding this clone: The junction and the germline gene differ at one end; a read error may be behind it. The rearrangement links TRBV18 to TRBJ2-1, with TRBD2 matching over 11 bases. From germline, CDR1 is KGHSH and CDR2 LQKENI. The CDR3 totals 15 residues. CDR3 protein: CASSPLAGVEDEQFF. CDR3 bases: TGTGCCAGCTCGCCACTAGCGGGGGTGGAGGATGAGCAGTTCTTC.

The chain carries TRBV6-5 and TRBJ2-1, with 7 bases matching TRBD1. This CDR3 comprises 16 residues. J lost 0 bases, V lost 0 bases, and 2 bases had no gene match. Germline V CDR1 and CDR2: MNHEY, SVGAGI. The CDR3 nucleotides read TGTGCCAGCAGTTACTCCAGGACAGGCTCCTACAATGAGCAGTTCTTC. It codes for CASSYSRTGSYNEQFF.

This clone has only one observation. The chain carries TRBV7-6 and TRBJ1-3, with 8 bases identical to TRBD1. This CDR3 has 18 amino acids. With 1 base clipped from V and 3 bases from J, the junction kept 11 bases outside the gene matches. Germline CDR1 reads SGHVS; CDR2 reads FNYEAQ. The CDR3 coding sequence is TGTGCCAGCAGCTTAGATAAAAGCGGACAGGGCAATGGAAACACCATATATTTT. Amino acids: CASSLDKSGQGNGNTIYF.

The chain carries TRBV7-3 and TRBJ1-2; 8 bases fit TRBD1. CDR3 length equals 17 residues. Germline values: CDR1 SGHTA, CDR2 FQGTGA. After removal of 8 bases from V and 0 bases from J, the junction contained 14 bases not matched to a gene. The CDR3 reads CASFFDGQGLTNYGYTF. CDR3 DNA sequence: TGTGCCAGCTTCTTTGATGGACAGGGCCTAACTAACTATGGCTACACCTTC.

The rearrangement joins TRBV20-1 to TRBJ2-7; 7 positions agree with TRBD1. V trimming: 3 bases; J trimming: 6 bases; junction bases outside the gene matches: 8. The CDR3 contains 13 residues. Germline V gives CDR1 DFQATT, CDR2 SNEGSKA (reference sequence). In DNA, the CDR3 is TGCAGTGCTAGTGACAGGGCCCCCCTCGAGCAGTACTTC. It encodes CSASDRAPLEQYF.

This clone was counted only a few times. The chain recombines TRBV19 with TRBJ2-3; tentatively, D is TRBD2 (6 bases). From germline, CDR1 is LNHDA and CDR2 SQIVND (reference sequence). With 6 bases removed from V and 0 bases from J, the gap between germline ends came to 13 bases. The CDR3 consists of 15 residues. The CDR3 DNA is TGTGCCAGTAGGTTAGCGGAATCTAGCACAGATACGCAGTATTTT. It yields the protein CASRLAESSTDTQYF. The complete variable domain, with remaining parts taken from reference TRBV19 and TRBJ2-3, reads DGGITQSPKYLFRKEGQNVTLSCEQNLNHDAMYWYRQDPGQGLRLIYYSQIVNDFQKGDIAEGYSVSREKKESFPLTVTSAQKNPTAFYLCASRLAESSTDTQYFGPGTRLTVL.

The chain employs TRBV3-1 (or the pseudogene TRBV3-2) and TRBJ1-3, with D unresolved. CDR3 length: 13 amino acids. Germline loops: CDR1 LGHDT, CDR2 YNNKEL (reference sequence). The ends were cut back, 3 bases at V and 2 bases at J, with 5 bases in the middle. The CDR3 nucleotides read TGTGCCAGCAGCCAGGCTGCTGGAAACACCATATATTTT. Residues: CASSQAAGNTIYF.

This chain connects TRBV5-4 to TRBJ2-1; TRBD1 matches at 12 bases. Per the germline V gene, CDR1 is SGHNT and CDR2 is YYREEE (reference sequence). V gave up 4 bases and J gave up 6 bases; unmatched junction bases: 8. This CDR3 is 16 amino acids long. For the CDR3, the DNA is TGTGCCAGCAGCGGCCGGGGACAGGGGGCTTTCAATGAGCAGTTCTTC. As protein: CASSGRGQGAFNEQFF.

The chain couples TRBV6-5 to TRBJ1-1; D may be TRBD1 (5 bases). This CDR3 has 13 amino acids. The V gene's germline CDR1 is MNHEY and CDR2 SVGAGI. V lost 2 bases and J lost 6, with 10 bases in between. The CDR3, as DNA: TGTGCCAGCAGTTACGTCCAGGGCCCTGAAGCTTTCTTT. This encodes CASSYVQGPEAFF.

The chain is built from TRBV25-1 and TRBJ2-5; D gene unclear. Germline CDR1 MGHDK, CDR2 SYGVNS. The CDR3 covers 11 residues. Trimming removed 10 bases from V and 4 bases from J, with 10 bases in between. The CDR3 loop reads CAIGLGETQYF. The CDR3 coding sequence is TGTGCCATCGGGTTAGGAGAGACCCAGTACTTC. Together with reference TRBV25-1 and TRBJ2-5, the CDR3 gives the full variable domain: EADIYQTPRYLVIGTGKKITLECSQTMGHDKMYWYQQDPGMELHLIHYSYGVNSTEKGDLSSESTVSRIRTEHFPLTLESARPSHTSQYLCAIGLGETQYFGPGTRLLVL.

The rearrangement joins TRBV4-2 to TRBJ1-1, with TRBD1 identical over 9 bases. The junction had 1 base not matched to a gene; V was cut back by 0 bases and J by 5 bases. CDR3 length: 14 residues. Looked up from germline, CDR1 is LGHNA and CDR2 is YNFKEQ. The DNA for the CDR3 is TGTGCCAGCAGCCAAGAGGGACAGGGTACTGAAGCTTTCTTT. It is translated as CASSQEGQGTEAFF.

The chain has TRBV10-3 and TRBJ1-1, with a tentative D call TRBD1 (6 bases). V shed 1 base and J shed 5 bases, with 11 bases lying between them. Per germline, CDR1 ENHRY and CDR2 SYGVKD. The CDR3 loop spans 14 amino acids. CDR3 coding DNA: TGTGCCATCAGTGAGTTAGGGGGGGGGACTGAAGCTTTCTTT. Protein: CAISELGGGTEAFF.

The chain carries TRBV28 and TRBJ1-4; a possible D gene is TRBD1 (5 bases). CDR1 is MDHEN, CDR2 SYDVKM, per germline. V lost 6 bases and J 9 bases, leaving 20 bases between the germline ends. The CDR3 contains 15 residues. This chain's CDR3 is CASSLLGGLGKKLFF. As DNA, the CDR3 is TGTGCCAGCAGCCTGTTGGGGGGGTTAGGGAAAAAACTGTTTTTT.

The chain recombines TRBV27 with TRBJ1-5; D is unclear. With 2 bases removed from V and 1 base from J, the gap between germline ends came to 15 bases. CDR1 is MNHEY and CDR2 is SMNVEV in the germline V gene (reference sequence). This CDR3 contains 17 residues. This chain's CDR3 is CASSLGGSPGSNQPQHF. The CDR3 coding sequence is TGTGCCAGCAGTTTAGGCGGAAGTCCTGGGAGCAATCAGCCCCAGCATTTT.

The chain has TRBV25-1 and TRBJ2-5, with 8 bases aligning to TRBD1. The CDR3 length is 13 residues. Looked up from germline, CDR1 is MGHDK and CDR2 is SYGVNS. Trimming at V came to 6 bases and at J to 4 bases, leaving 4 bases not matched to a gene. The CDR3 sequence: CASSPRGRETQYF. The CDR3 coding sequence is TGTGCCAGCAGCCCCAGGGGGCGAGAGACCCAGTACTTC.

This clone is a singleton in its sample. The chain links TRBV30 to TRBJ2-5; perhaps TRBD2 as D (5 bases). The CDR3 has 13 residues. Trimming cost V 1 base and J 0 bases, with 6 bases left between them. Germline CDR1 is GTSNPN and CDR2 is SVGIG (reference sequence). In DNA, the CDR3 is TGTGCCTGGAGTGGGCGGGACCAAGAGACCCAGTACTTC. This codes for CAWSGRDQETQYF.

The V gene is TRBV2, the J gene TRBJ2-5; TRBD2 is a possible D gene (6 bases). V lost 8 bases and J lost 4, with 20 bases in between. The CDR3 has 15 residues. Germline values: CDR1 SNHLY, CDR2 FYNNEI. This chain's CDR3 is CASGLRGGWGETQYF. In DNA, the CDR3 is TGTGCCAGCGGATTACGTGGAGGGTGGGGAGAGACCCAGTACTTC.